This TCR beta chain comes out of a study of OX40 agonist ivuxolimab in advanced cancers. Measured with immunoSEQ multiplex PCR; TCRdb has only the in-frame clones, and not every one. The sample records fewer than 85,000 clones, 70% to 90% being singletons. The V gene lost 1 base and the J gene lost 6 bases, with 15 bases spanning the gap. Germline values: CDR1 SGHTA, CDR2 FQGNSA. This CDR3 has 15 residues. This sequence originates from an adult with an advanced solid tumor such as melanoma, head and neck, liver or kidney cancer. The genes are TRBV7-2 and TRBJ1-2, with unresolved D. This specimen consisted of CD4+ or CD8+ T cells sorted from blood, obtained in a trial of the OX40 agonist ivuxolimab. CDR3: CASSLGSVGIDGYTF. CDR3 nucleotides: TGTGCCAGCAGCTTAGGATCCGTGGGGATCGATGGCTACACCTTC.